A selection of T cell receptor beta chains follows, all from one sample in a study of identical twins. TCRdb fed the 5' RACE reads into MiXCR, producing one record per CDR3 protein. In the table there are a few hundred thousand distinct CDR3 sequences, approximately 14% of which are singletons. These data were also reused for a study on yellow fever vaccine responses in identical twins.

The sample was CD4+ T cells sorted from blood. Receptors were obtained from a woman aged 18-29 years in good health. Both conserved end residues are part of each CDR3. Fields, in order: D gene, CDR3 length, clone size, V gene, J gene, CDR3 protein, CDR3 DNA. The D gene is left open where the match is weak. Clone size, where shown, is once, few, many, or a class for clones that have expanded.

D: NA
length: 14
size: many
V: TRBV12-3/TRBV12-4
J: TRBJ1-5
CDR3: CASSFWGGNQPQHF
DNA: TGTGCCAGCAGTTTCTGGGGGGGCAATCAGCCCCAGCATTTT

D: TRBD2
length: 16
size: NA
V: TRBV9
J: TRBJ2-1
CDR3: CASSARLAGGRNEQFF
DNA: TGTGCCAGCAGCGCGAGACTAGCGGGGGGGCGTAATGAGCAGTTCTTC

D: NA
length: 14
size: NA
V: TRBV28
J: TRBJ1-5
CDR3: CASSLPGEYQPQHF
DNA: TGTGCCAGCAGTTTACCGGGGGAATACCAGCCCCAGCATTTT

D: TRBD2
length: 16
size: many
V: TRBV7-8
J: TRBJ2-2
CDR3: CASSSRQAGAIGELFF
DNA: TGTGCCAGCAGCTCGAGACAAGCGGGAGCTATCGGGGAGCTGTTTTTT

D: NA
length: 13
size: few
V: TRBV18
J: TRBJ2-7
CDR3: CASSRDPSYEQYF
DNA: TGTGCCAGCTCACGGGACCCCTCCTACGAGCAGTACTTC

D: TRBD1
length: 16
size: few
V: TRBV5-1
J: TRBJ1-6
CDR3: CASSPGQGTNNSPLHF
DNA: TGCGCCAGCAGCCCGGGACAGGGGACTAATAATTCACCCCTCCACTTT

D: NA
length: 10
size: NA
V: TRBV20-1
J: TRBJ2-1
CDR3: CSALSEKQFF
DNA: TGCAGTGCCCTATCAGAGAAACAGTTCTTC

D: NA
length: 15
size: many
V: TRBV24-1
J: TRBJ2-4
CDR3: CATSDSWTAKNIQYF
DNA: TGTGCCACCAGTGATTCTTGGACAGCCAAAAACATTCAGTACTTC

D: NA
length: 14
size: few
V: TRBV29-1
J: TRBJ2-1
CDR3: CSVATLSSYNEQFF
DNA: TGCAGCGTTGCTACCTTGAGCTCCTACAATGAGCAGTTCTTC

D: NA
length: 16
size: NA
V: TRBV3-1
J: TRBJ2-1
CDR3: CASSQQPRGGSNEQFF
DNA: TGTGCCAGCAGCCAACAGCCCAGGGGGGGGTCCAATGAGCAGTTCTTC

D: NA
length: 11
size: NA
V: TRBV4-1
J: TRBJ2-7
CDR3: CASSQDREQYF
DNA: TGCGCCAGCAGCCAAGATAGGGAGCAGTACTTC

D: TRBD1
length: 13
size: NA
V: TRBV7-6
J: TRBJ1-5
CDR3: CASSRGTGQPQHF
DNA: TGTGCCAGCAGCCGGGGGACAGGGCAGCCCCAGCATTTT

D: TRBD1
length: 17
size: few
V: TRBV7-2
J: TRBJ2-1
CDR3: CASSFTAGTGLYNEQFF
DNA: TGTGCCAGCAGCTTCACGGCAGGGACAGGGCTCTACAATGAGCAGTTCTTC

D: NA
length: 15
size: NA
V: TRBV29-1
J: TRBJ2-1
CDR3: CSVEPRVGSYNEQFF
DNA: TGCAGCGTTGAGCCCAGGGTGGGCTCCTACAATGAGCAGTTCTTC

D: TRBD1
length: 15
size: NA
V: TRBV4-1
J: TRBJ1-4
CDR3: CASSQLDREGEKLFF
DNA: TGCGCCAGCAGCCAACTAGACAGGGAAGGTGAAAAACTGTTTTTT

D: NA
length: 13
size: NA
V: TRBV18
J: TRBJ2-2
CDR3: CASYRRGTGELFF
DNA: TGTGCCAGCTATCGTCGGGGCACCGGGGAGCTGTTTTTT

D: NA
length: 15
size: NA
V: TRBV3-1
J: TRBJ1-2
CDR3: CASSQVGQSNYGYTF
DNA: TGTGCCAGCAGCCAAGTTGGGCAATCTAACTATGGCTACACCTTC

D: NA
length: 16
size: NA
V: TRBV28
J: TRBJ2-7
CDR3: CASSLWGTEERGEQYF
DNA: TGTGCCAGCAGTTTATGGGGGACCGAAGAAAGGGGTGAGCAGTACTTC

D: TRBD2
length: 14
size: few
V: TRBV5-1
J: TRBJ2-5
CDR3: CASSGGGGQETQYF
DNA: TGCGCCAGCAGCGGCGGCGGGGGACAAGAGACCCAGTACTTC

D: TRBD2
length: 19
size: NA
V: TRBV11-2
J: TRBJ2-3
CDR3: CASSPQPGLAGARTDTQYF
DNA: TGTGCCAGCAGCCCACAACCGGGACTAGCGGGAGCTCGCACAGATACGCAGTATTTT

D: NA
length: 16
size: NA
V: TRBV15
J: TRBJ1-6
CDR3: CATSRANRAYNSPLHF
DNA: TGTGCCACCAGCAGAGCTAACAGGGCATATAATTCACCCCTCCACTTT

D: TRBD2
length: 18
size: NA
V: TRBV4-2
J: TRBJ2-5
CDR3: CASSQAGWGLAGEETQYF
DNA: TGTGCCAGCAGCCAAGCGGGCTGGGGACTAGCGGGAGAAGAGACCCAGTACTTC

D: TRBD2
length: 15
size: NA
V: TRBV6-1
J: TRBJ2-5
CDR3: CASSEGPTSGGTQYF
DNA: TGTGCCAGCAGTGAAGGCCCCACTAGCGGGGGGACCCAGTACTTC

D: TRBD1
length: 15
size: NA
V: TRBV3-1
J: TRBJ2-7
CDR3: CASSQGTGDRYEQYF
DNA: TGTGCCAGCAGCCAGGGGACAGGGGATCGGTACGAGCAGTACTTC

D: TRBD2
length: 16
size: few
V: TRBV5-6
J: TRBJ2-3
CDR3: CASSYRTSGGTDTQYF
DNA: TGTGCCAGCAGCTACAGGACTAGCGGGGGCACAGATACGCAGTATTTT

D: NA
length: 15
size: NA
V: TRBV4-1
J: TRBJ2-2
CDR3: CASSQVVGGSGELFF
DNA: TGCGCCAGCAGCCAAGTCGTTGGCGGGTCCGGGGAGCTGTTTTTT

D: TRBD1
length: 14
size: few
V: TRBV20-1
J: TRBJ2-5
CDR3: CSARPGQGKETQYF
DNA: TGCAGTGCCCGCCCGGGACAGGGGAAAGAGACCCAGTACTTC

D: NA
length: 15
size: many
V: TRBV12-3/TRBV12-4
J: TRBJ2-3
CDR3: CASRDGNLGTDTQYF
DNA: TGTGCCAGCAGAGACGGGAATTTGGGCACAGATACGCAGTATTTT

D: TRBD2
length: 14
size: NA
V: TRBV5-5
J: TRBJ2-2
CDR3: CASTREGGTGELFF
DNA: TGTGCCAGCACCCGGGAGGGGGGAACCGGGGAGCTGTTTTTT

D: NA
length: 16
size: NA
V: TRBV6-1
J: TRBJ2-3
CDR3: CASTLGPGRSTDTQYF
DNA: TGTGCCAGCACCCTAGGCCCGGGGAGGAGCACAGATACGCAGTATTTT

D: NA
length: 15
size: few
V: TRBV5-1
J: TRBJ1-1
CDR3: CASSLTPDGITEAFF
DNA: TGCGCCAGCAGCTTAACGCCCGACGGGATCACTGAAGCTTTCTTT

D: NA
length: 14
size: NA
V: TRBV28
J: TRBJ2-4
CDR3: CASTEGLAKNIQYF
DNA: TGTGCCAGCACGGAAGGGCTAGCCAAAAACATTCAGTACTTC